These 15 T cell receptor beta chains were all obtained from the same sample, sequenced in a study of identifying expanded T cells in peripheral blood. Clones were sequenced by immunoSEQ multiplex PCR, and TCRdb holds only the in-frame ones, with some missing. The sample lists under 130,000 clones, approximately 90% seen once, with about a sixth in the top ten. Material for sequencing was blood. These receptors were taken from a person aged 18-69 years in good health.

Concerning this clone: The same CDR3 also results from other DNA sequences found in this sample. The V and J genes are TRBV5-4 and TRBJ1-6; D gene unclear. CDR3 size: 15 residues. CDR1 is SGHNT and CDR2 is YYREEE in the germline V gene (reference sequence). V lost 4 bases and J lost 2, with 10 bases in between. CDR3 sequence reads: CASSQYGPYNSPLHF. DNA for the CDR3: TGTGCCAGCAGCCAATATGGTCCCTATAATTCACCCCTCCACTTT.

The V gene is TRBV5-6, the J gene TRBJ2-3; D uncertain. The CDR3 is 13 amino acids. Trimming removed 4 bases at V and 3 bases at J, with 9 bases between. Per germline, CDR1 SGHDT and CDR2 YYEEEE. The CDR3 reads CASSRQSTDTQYF. The CDR3 coding sequence is TGTGCCAGCAGCCGCCAGAGTACAGATACGCAGTATTTT.

The rearrangement joins TRBV2 to TRBJ1-2; D is possibly TRBD1 (5 bases). This CDR3 is 15 amino acids long. The V end was cut by 6 bases, the J end by 0 bases, with 14 bases between. Germline CDR1 and CDR2: SNHLY and FYNNEI. CDR3 nucleotide sequence: TGTGCCAGCAGAGAGGCGGACATTACTAACTATGGCTACACCTTC. Protein: CASREADITNYGYTF.

This clone occurred once. V usage is TRBV7-2 and J usage is TRBJ1-6; 8 bases align to TRBD1. This CDR3 comprises 15 residues. V dropped 4 bases and J dropped 7; count of bases not matched to a gene: 6. Germline CDR1 is SGHTA and CDR2 is FQGNSA. CDR3 nucleotide sequence: TGTGCCAGCAGCTCGGACAGGGCAAACAATTCACCCCTCCACTTT. Its protein product is CASSSDRANNSPLHF.

V is TRBV7-9 and J is TRBJ1-1; TRBD1 matches 8 bases. Trimming at V came to 5 bases and at J to 2 bases, leaving 10 bases not matched to a gene. This CDR3 has 16 residues. Looked up from germline, CDR1 is SEHNR and CDR2 is FQNEAQ (reference sequence). The CDR3, as DNA: TGTGCCAGCAGCAATCAGGGGGCCGGCCCAAACACTGAAGCTTTCTTT. Encoded protein: CASSNQGAGPNTEAFF.

V usage is TRBV27 and J usage is TRBJ2-1; D not resolved. Trimming left V 5 bases short and J 7 bases short, with 15 bases between. In germline, CDR1 is MNHEY, CDR2 SMNVEV (reference sequence). The CDR3 has 14 amino acids. The CDR3 loop is CASSLRAFGNEQFF. The CDR3 coding sequence is TGTGCCAGCAGTCTCCGGGCATTCGGTAATGAGCAGTTCTTC.

The chain couples TRBV2 to TRBJ2-1, with D perhaps TRBD1 (6 bases). Per germline, CDR1 SNHLY and CDR2 FYNNEI. Trimming removed 1 base from V and 9 bases from J, with 16 bases in between. The CDR3 sequence is 15 residues long. The CDR3 here is CASSEGQGSYSEQFF. The CDR3 DNA follows: TGTGCCAGCAGTGAAGGGCAGGGGTCTTATAGTGAGCAGTTCTTC.

The CDR3 loop reads CASSIEYQPQHF. Written as DNA, the CDR3 is TGTGCCAGTAGTATAGAGTATCAGCCCCAGCATTTT. V usage is TRBV19 and J usage is TRBJ1-5; the D is unclear. CDR3 length equals 12 residues. The V end was cut by 0 bases, the J end by 5 bases, with 2 bases between. Germline V CDR1 and CDR2: LNHDA, SQIVND (reference sequence).

The chain combines TRBV7-2 with TRBJ2-7; TRBD1 aligns across 7 bases. Losses at the gene ends were 2 bases for V and 5 bases for J; bases not matched to a gene: 9. The CDR3 is 15 residues long. Looked up from germline, CDR1 is SGHTA and CDR2 is FQGNSA. Here the CDR3 reads CASSLIVGGLDEQYF. The CDR3 nucleotides are TGTGCCAGCAGCTTAATCGTAGGGGGCTTGGACGAGCAGTACTTC.

The rearrangement links TRBV28 to TRBJ2-7; D perhaps matches TRBD1 (6 bases). The CDR3 has 19 amino acids. Trimming removed 5 bases at V and 3 bases at J, with 29 bases between. CDR1 MDHEN and CDR2 SYDVKM come from the germline V gene. CDR3: CASSRGLVTKRQTGYEQYF. The DNA for the CDR3 is TGTGCCAGCAGTCGGGGTCTAGTTACGAAACGACAGACAGGCTACGAGCAGTACTTC.

This chain connects TRBV18 to TRBJ2-5, with D tentatively TRBD2 (5 bases). The length of the CDR3 is 14 residues. V was clipped by 2 bases and J by 1 base, with 8 bases between them. Germline CDR1 is KGHSH and CDR2 is LQKENI. CDR3 nucleotides: TGTGCCAGCTCACCATTAGGAGGCCAAGAGACCCAGTACTTC. It codes for CASSPLGGQETQYF.

This chain links TRBV5-4 with TRBJ1-3; TRBD1 agrees at 10 bases. Germline trimming cut 4 bases from V and 6 bases from J; bases unmatched to any gene: 10. CDR3 length: 16 amino acids. Germline assignment: CDR1 SGHNT and CDR2 YYREEE (reference sequence). The chain's CDR3 is CASSQTPGQGPNTIYF. CDR3 bases: TGTGCCAGCAGCCAAACCCCGGGACAGGGGCCAAACACCATATATTTT.

The chain has TRBV7-6 and TRBJ2-1; possibly TRBD1 or TRBD2 for D (5 bases each). The germline V gene has CDR1 SGHVS and CDR2 FNYEAQ. This CDR3 region has 13 residues. V was clipped by 5 bases and J by 9 bases, with 14 bases between them. DNA for the CDR3: TGTGCCAGCAGCCCCCCGGGACGCCTTGAGCAGTTCTTC. Protein sequence: CASSPPGRLEQFF.

This clone was found a few times. The chain has TRBV29-1 and TRBJ1-1; a weak D match, TRBD1 (6 bases). In germline, CDR1 is SQVTM, CDR2 ANQGSEA. The V and J ends lost 4 bases and 2 bases respectively, with 8 bases between them. The length of the CDR3 is 12 residues. This CDR3 reads CSVAGANTEAFF. DNA of the CDR3: TGCAGCGTTGCAGGGGCAAACACTGAAGCTTTCTTT.

This clone was counted a single time. The J gene is TRBJ1-4, the V gene TRBV28; D not resolved. Looked up from germline, CDR1 is MDHEN and CDR2 is SYDVKM. V was shortened by 3 bases and J by 7 bases, with 15 bases between the two germline ends. The CDR3 covers 15 residues. The CDR3 DNA reads as TGTGCCAGCAGTTTTAGGACTTCGACGGGTGAAAAACTGTTTTTT. This translates into CASSFRTSTGEKLFF.